The TCR beta chain described here comes from a study of identical twins. The V end lost 5 bases, the J end lost 9 bases, and 14 bases lay between the germline ends. Germline V gene data show CDR1 as SGHVS and CDR2 as FQNEAQ. This CDR3 region has 12 residues. A single record per CDR3 protein comes from TCRdb applying MiXCR to the 5' RACE reads. Among 120,000 to 150,000 distinct CDR3 sequences listed, approximately 4% were seen once. This clonotype was observed many times. This receptor was obtained from a man between 18 and 35 years old in good health. The chain uses TRBV7-8 and TRBJ2-7, with D unresolved. Sample: memory T cells sorted from blood. The CDR3 sequence is CASSPDSWVQYF. Written as DNA, the CDR3 is TGTGCCAGCAGCCCCGACTCATGGGTGCAGTACTTC.